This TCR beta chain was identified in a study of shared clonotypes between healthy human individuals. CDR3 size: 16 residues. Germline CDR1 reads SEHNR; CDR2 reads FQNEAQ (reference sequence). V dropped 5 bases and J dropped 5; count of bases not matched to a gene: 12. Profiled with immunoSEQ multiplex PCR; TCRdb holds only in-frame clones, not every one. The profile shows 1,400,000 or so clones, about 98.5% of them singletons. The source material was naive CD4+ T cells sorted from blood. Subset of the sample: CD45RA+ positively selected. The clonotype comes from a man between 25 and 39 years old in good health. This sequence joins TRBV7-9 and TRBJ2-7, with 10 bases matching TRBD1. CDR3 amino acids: CASSPQPGTGDHEQYF. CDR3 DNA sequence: TGTGCCAGCAGCCCCCAACCCGGGACAGGGGACCACGAGCAGTACTTC.